Below, 7 T cell receptor beta chains from the same sample are listed, as sequenced in a study of immune evolution from preneoplasia to lung adenocarcinoma. Measured with immunoSEQ multiplex PCR; TCRdb has only the in-frame clones, and not every one. The data show under 15,000 clones, 70% to 90% seen once. Sequences were obtained from FFPE tissue from an adenomatous hyperplasia lung lesion. The sample's subset: atypical adenomatous hyperplasia (AAH), lung preneoplasia. The receptor set was obtained from a person aged 50-75 years with lung adenocarcinoma.

The chain recombines TRBV11-1 with TRBJ2-1; D gene ambiguous. Germline assignment: CDR1 SGHAT and CDR2 FQDESV (reference sequence). The CDR3 spans 15 residues. V dropped 4 bases and J dropped 8 bases, with 18 bases sitting between them. CDR3 amino acids: CASSSFERSGYEQFF. CDR3 nucleotide sequence: TGTGCCAGCAGCTCTTTCGAGCGCTCCGGATATGAGCAGTTCTTC.

This sequence joins TRBV5-1 and TRBJ2-1; a weak D match, TRBD2 (5 bases). Germline loops: CDR1 SGHRS, CDR2 YFSETQ. CDR3 length: 14 amino acids. V shed 0 bases and J shed 7 bases, with 11 bases lying between them. The CDR3 coding sequence is TGCGCCAGCAGCTTGGACGGGGTGGAAAATGAGCAGTTCTTC. Encoded protein: CASSLDGVENEQFF.

The J gene is TRBJ2-1, the V gene TRBV28, with 10 positions matching TRBD1. J was trimmed by 7 bases and V by 10 bases; bases with no gene match: 7. The CDR3 has 13 amino acids. Germline values: CDR1 MDHEN, CDR2 SYDVKM. The CDR3 DNA reads as TGTGCCACCCGACAGGGGGCAATTAATGAGCAGTTCTTC. Protein: CATRQGAINEQFF. Using reference TRBV28 and TRBJ2-1 for the parts outside the CDR3, the full variable domain is DVKVTQSSRYLVKRTGEKVFLECVQDMDHENMFWYRQDPGLGLRLIYFSYDVKMKEKGDIPEGYSVSREKKERFSLILESASTNQTSMYLCATRQGAINEQFFGPGTRLTVL.

The chain combines TRBV19 with TRBJ1-1, with a weak D call TRBD1 (5 bases). CDR1 is LNHDA, CDR2 SQIVND, per germline (reference sequence). V lost 7 bases to trimming and J lost 0 bases, with 12 bases between them. The CDR3 spans 14 residues. CDR3 sequence reads: CASNKGRMNTEAFF. CDR3 in DNA: TGTGCCAGTAACAAGGGGCGCATGAACACTGAAGCTTTCTTT.

The chain uses TRBV15 and TRBJ1-5, with D unresolved. The CDR3 extends over 14 amino acids. The V end lost 0 bases, the J end lost 6 bases, and 9 bases lay between the germline ends. Germline assignment: CDR1 LNHNV and CDR2 YYDKDF (reference sequence). The CDR3, as DNA: TGTGCCACCAGCAGAGATTTTAAAGTTCAGCCCCAGCATTTT. This translates into CATSRDFKVQPQHF.

This clone showed up just a few times. The junction and the germline gene differ at one end; a read error may be behind it. This chain links TRBV10-3 with TRBJ2-7; the match to TRBD2 covers 8 bases. Germline values: CDR1 ENHRY, CDR2 SYGVKD. This CDR3 is built from 14 residues. The CDR3 is CAVSDTSGSYEQYF. CDR3 DNA: TGTGCCGTCAGTGACACCAGCGGGAGTTACGAGCAGTACTTC.

This chain links TRBV9 with TRBJ1-2; D uncertain. Germline CDR1 SGDLS, CDR2 YYNGEE. The CDR3 contains 14 residues. V lost 3 bases and J lost 2, with 11 bases in between. CDR3 DNA: TGTGCCAGCAGCGAGATAACAGAGAACTATGGCTACACCTTC. It yields the protein CASSEITENYGYTF.